This entry is about one T cell receptor (beta chain). Its target is not known. This sample was included in a study of cytomegalovirus exposure and HLA in healthy donors. Findings and caveats of the study: When the data were analyzed later, several of the most significant clusters appeared to be linked to common viral pathogens. Among TCR beta chains of equal frequency, HLA-associated ones were more clonally expanded in a later analysis.

The CDR3 sequence is 15 residues long. CDR1 is SGHRS, CDR2 YFSETQ, per germline. V was clipped by 0 bases and J by 3 bases; unmatched bases: 5. The PCR contained 60 Vbeta and 13 Jbeta primers. Using immunoSEQ multiplex PCR, the repertoire was profiled, and TCRdb retains in-frame clones only, with some absent. This table holds about 120,000 clones, about 80% found once. Sample: PBMCs. This rearrangement joins TRBV5-1 to TRBJ2-5, with 7 positions matching TRBD2. The origin of this receptor is a woman aged 55-70 years in good health and CMV-seropositive. The CDR3 reads CASSLEGAGEETQYF. DNA of the CDR3: TGCGCCAGCAGCTTGGAAGGGGCGGGGGAAGAGACCCAGTACTTC. The variable domain in full, with the rest retrieved from reference TRBV5-1 and TRBJ2-5, is KAGVTQTPRYLIKTRGQQVTLSCSPISGHRSVSWYQQTPGQGLQFLFEYFSETQRNKGNFPGRFSGRQFSNSRSEMNVSTLELGDSALYLCASSLEGAGEETQYFGPGTRLLVL.